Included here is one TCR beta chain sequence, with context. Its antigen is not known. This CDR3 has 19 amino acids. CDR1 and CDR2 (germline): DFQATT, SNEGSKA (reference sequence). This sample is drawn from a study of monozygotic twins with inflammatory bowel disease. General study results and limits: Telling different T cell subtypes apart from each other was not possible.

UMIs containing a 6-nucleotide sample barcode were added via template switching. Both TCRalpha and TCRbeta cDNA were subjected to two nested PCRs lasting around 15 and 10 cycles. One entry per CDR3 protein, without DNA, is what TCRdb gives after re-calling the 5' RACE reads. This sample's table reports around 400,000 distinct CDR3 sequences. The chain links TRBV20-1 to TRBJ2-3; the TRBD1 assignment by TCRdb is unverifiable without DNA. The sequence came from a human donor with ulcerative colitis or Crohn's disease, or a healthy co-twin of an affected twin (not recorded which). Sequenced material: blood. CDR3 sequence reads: CSARAGQGGSGIRTDTQYF.